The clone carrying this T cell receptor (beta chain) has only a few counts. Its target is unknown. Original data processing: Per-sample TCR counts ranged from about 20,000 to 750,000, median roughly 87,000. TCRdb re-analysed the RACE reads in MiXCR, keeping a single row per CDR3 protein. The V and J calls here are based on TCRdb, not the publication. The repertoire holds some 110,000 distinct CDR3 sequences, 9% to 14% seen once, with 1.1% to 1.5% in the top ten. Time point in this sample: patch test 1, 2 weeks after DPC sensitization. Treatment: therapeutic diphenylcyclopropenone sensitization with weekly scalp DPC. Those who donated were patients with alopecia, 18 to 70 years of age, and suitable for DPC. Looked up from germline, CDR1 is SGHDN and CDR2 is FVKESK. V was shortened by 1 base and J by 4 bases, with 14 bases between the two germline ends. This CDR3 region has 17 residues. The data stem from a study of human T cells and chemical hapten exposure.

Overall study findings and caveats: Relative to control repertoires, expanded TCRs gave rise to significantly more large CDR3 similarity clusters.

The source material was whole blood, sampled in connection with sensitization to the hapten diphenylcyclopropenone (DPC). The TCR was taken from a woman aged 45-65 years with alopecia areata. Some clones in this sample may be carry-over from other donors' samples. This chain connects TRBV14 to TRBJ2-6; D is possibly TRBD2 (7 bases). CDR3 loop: CASSQGLGGQGANVLTF. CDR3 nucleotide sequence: TGTGCCAGCAGCCAAGGACTCGGGGGGCAAGGGGCCAACGTCCTGACTTTC.